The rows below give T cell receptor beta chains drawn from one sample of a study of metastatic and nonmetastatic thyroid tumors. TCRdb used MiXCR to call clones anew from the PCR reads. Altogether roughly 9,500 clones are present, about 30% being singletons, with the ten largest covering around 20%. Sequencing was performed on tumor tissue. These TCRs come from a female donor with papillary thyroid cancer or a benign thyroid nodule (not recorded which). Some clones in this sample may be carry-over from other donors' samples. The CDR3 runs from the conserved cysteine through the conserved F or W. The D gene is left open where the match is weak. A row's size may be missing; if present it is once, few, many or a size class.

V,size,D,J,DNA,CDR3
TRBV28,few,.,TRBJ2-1,TGTGCCAGCAGTTTTGTTGGGACGAAGTCCTGGGGTGAGCAGTTCTTC,CASSFVGTKSWGEQFF
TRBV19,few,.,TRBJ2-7,TGTGCCAGTAGTAGTTCCGACAGGCCCGGCTACGAGCAGTACTTC,CASSSSDRPGYEQYF
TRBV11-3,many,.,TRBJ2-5,TGTGCCAGCAGCTTAGTACAGCCCGGGACCCAGTACTTC,CASSLVQPGTQYF
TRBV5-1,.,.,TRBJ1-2,TGCGCCAGCAGCTTCACAGACAGTAGTGGCGGCTACACCTTC,CASSFTDSSGGYTF
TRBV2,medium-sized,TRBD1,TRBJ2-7,TGTGCCAGCAGCTCGGGACAGGGAAGCTACGAGCAGTACTTC,CASSSGQGSYEQYF
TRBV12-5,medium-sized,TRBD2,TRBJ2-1,TGTGCTAGTAGGCGGACTAGCGGGACCTACAATGAGCAGTTCTTC,CASRRTSGTYNEQFF
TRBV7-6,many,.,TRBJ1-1,TGTGCCAGCAGCTTAGGTAATATCGGCACTGAAGCTTTCTTT,CASSLGNIGTEAFF
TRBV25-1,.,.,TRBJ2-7,TGTGCCATCAGTGAAAATATCGGCTACGAGCAGTACTTC,CAISENIGYEQYF
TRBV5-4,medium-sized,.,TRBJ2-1,TGTGCCAGCAGCTTGGCCAAAGGGGCTAGTACCTACAATGAGCAGTTCTTC,CASSLAKGASTYNEQFF
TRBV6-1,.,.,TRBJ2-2,TGTGCCAGCAGCGAGATAAACACCGGGGAGCTGTTTTTT,CASSEINTGELFF
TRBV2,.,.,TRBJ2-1,TGTGCCAGCAGGGGCCCCTTCTTGGTCTCCTACAATGAGCAGTTCTTC,CASRGPFLVSYNEQFF
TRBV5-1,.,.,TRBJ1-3,TGCGCCAGCAGCAACCTGGGCCCAGCCTCTGGAAACACCATATATTTT,CASSNLGPASGNTIYF
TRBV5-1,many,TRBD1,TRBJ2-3,TGCGCCAGCAGCTCTGGACAGGGCACAGATACGCAGTATTTT,CASSSGQGTDTQYF
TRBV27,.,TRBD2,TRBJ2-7,TGTGCCAGCAGCCTCGGGGGGGAGCGGTACGAGCAGTACTTC,CASSLGGERYEQYF
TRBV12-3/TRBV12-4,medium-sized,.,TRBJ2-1,TGTGCCAGCAGAACGGGACTTAGCGTCTACAATGAGCAGTTCTTC,CASRTGLSVYNEQFF
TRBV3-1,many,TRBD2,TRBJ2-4,TGTGCCAGCAGCCAAGGATCGGGAGGTGGCAAAAACATTCAGTACTTC,CASSQGSGGGKNIQYF